This TCR beta chain is from a study of Graves' ophthalmopathy and Graves' hyperthyroidism (dated by TCRdb to about 2018). Regarding the complete study: Stable hyperthyroidism was defined as no progression to ophthalmopathy within 18 months of follow-up. To tell Graves' ophthalmopathy apart from Graves' hyperthyroidism, and to predict which patients would progress to ophthalmopathy, the study relied on TCR beta repertoire signatures. To explore V-J signatures that distinguish ophthalmopathy from hyperthyroidism, a discovery set of 100 patients was enrolled, made up of 43 with ophthalmopathy and fewer than 60 with stable hyperthyroidism. The independent validation cohort included roughly 19 hyperthyroidism patients plus 17 patients who later progressed from hyperthyroidism to ophthalmopathy. In roughly 6 hyperthyroidism patients, the T-cell repertoire of thyroid tissue was compared with the T-cell repertoire of blood. In total, 120 to 150 blood samples were TCR-sequenced: 43 ophthalmopathy, roughly 77 hyperthyroidism and some 17 hyperthyroidism-to-ophthalmopathy patients. Following sampling, methimazole starting at 30 mg daily was administered to hyperthyroidism patients, and high-dose intravenous methylprednisolone was administered to ophthalmopathy patients. General findings and caveats noted by the study authors: No statistical method was used to set the sample size in advance, and the investigators knew which group each participant was assigned to. Among expanded thyroid clonotypes with frequency above 0.001, most also showed up in blood, which suggests that blood repertoires may reflect the thyroid immune response. In cross-validation, the 13-signature model distinguished ophthalmopathy from stable hyperthyroidism with around 90% sensitivity and 81.08% specificity, while in the test set the corresponding values were roughly 80% and 75%. In validation, the model predicted ophthalmopathy progression with about 71% sensitivity and approximately 72% specificity; some 13 predicted patients were CT-confirmed with GO in a median of about 6.2 months.

TCR beta CDR3 regions were amplified from RNA transcripts for repertoire sequencing. The first round of RT-PCR was done with HTBI primers and the Qiagen OneStep RT-PCR kit, and was followed by a second round of multiplex PCR, then size selection and purification. The libraries underwent paired-end sequencing with 100 bp reads on an Illumina HiSeq2000. Under the source paper's analysis protocol: SOAPnuke was used to process the reads, removing any read that contained adapters or uncalled bases, had a mean Phred below 15, or lacked an exact match to the constant primer or identifier. COPE v1.2.5 was used to merge high-quality paired reads. Clonotypes were defined as unique nucleotide sequences and were aligned to IMGT TRB V, D and J references using MiTCR v1.1. Analysis was restricted to V-J combinations with a frequency above 0.0001, which covered about 99% of repertoires. For each V-J combination, a TCR clonal expansion and chaos score was defined as the ratio of F50 clonal expansion to chaos observed in the TCRdist matrix. Features were reduced by Welch's t-statistics and random forest to around 14 V-J combinations, which fed a naive Bayes classifier. The similarity between thyroid and blood repertoires was quantified using the Morisita-Horn index. TCRdb's own reprocessing of the public reads used fastp at Q25 and MiXCR and kept productive beta chains. Rows matching on CDR3 protein sequence are summarized as one entry with the most common DNA and genes. What appears here as the V and J calls and clone size reflects TCRdb's work, not the paper's. Here the sample has more than 1,000,000 distinct CDR3 sequences; about two fifths occur a single time. Together, the top ten hold around 10% of the sample.

In regard to this clonotype: Its cognate antigen has yet to be identified. Base qualities are not at hand, and no much larger clone is one base apart.

From cysteine to phenylalanine, the CDR3 is 14 amino acids long. Only the CDR3 portion is preserved as DNA: 42 bases, with reading frame beginning at the first base. Looking up the germline V gene yields CDR1 SNHLY and CDR2 FYNNEI. V sheds 7 bases and J sheds 6 bases, leaving 16 bases between their ends. Hyperthyroidism patients were newly diagnosed, with disease duration under 2 months, and aged 18 to 65 years. Patients were excluded if they had other autoimmune diseases, uncontrolled infections, pregnancy or lactation. Diagnosis relied on clinical symptoms, serum thyroxine, TRAb, thyroid ultrasound and orbital computed tomography. Total RNA was extracted using Trizol reagent, and RNA quality was checked on an Agilent 2100 Bioanalyzer.

The receptor's source is an adult man with Graves' hyperthyroidism. The receptor chain draws on TRBV2 and TRBJ1-5; the D gene remains uncertain. Material for sequencing was peripheral blood or thyroid tissue (not recorded which). The DNA sequence reads TGTGCCAGCACCCCTAAGAGCGCAGGTCAGCCCCAGCATTTT. It is translated as CASTPKSAGQPQHF.